This T cell receptor beta chain was retrieved from a study of blood T cell repertoires in COVID-19. Turning to the study itself: Researchers got acute and convalescent COVID-19 samples from the United States, Italy and Spain. PBMCs, B-cell-depleted T cells, or T cells provided the cDNA or gDNA that made up the material.

The CDR3 sequence is 16 residues long. CDR1 is SGHNT and CDR2 is YYREEE in the germline V gene (reference sequence). V was clipped by 4 bases and J by 6 bases, with 21 bases between them. Original data processing: Scientists estimated how many nucleated cells there were by amplifying reference gene primers. TCRdb's copy holds only in-frame clones and misses some; the assay was immunoSEQ multiplex PCR. V, J and clone size derive from that table, while D and trimming were established from the DNA sequence. The data show about 220,000 clones, approximately 81% seen once. This clone was seen a few times. The source of this sequence is a woman older than 75 with acute or convalescent COVID-19. The V and J genes are TRBV5-4 and TRBJ2-3, with D possibly being TRBD1 (5 bases). Sequencing was done on a sample of peripheral blood. The CDR3 nucleotides read TGTGCCAGCAGCCCGCCACGACAGTCCGGTGGGGATACGCAGTATTTT. It is translated as CASSPPRQSGGDTQYF.